A single sample is the source of the 30 T cell receptor beta chains below, sequenced in a study of OX40 agonist ivuxolimab in advanced cancers. The table came from immunoSEQ multiplex PCR; TCRdb's copy has only in-frame clones and leaves some out. The sample lists tens of thousands of clones, 75% to 90% occurring once. Sequencing used CD4+ or CD8+ T cells sorted from blood, obtained in a trial of the OX40 agonist ivuxolimab. These receptor sequences come from an adult with an advanced solid tumor such as melanoma, head and neck, liver or kidney cancer.

The rearrangement links TRBV5-4 to TRBJ2-2; the D gene is possibly TRBD1 (5 bases). The CDR3 totals 16 residues. CDR1 is SGHNT, CDR2 YYREEE, per germline (reference sequence). V lost 1 base and J lost 4, with 14 bases in between. The CDR3 protein is CASSLQGQVRTGELFF. CDR3 nucleotides: TGTGCCAGCAGCTTGCAGGGCCAAGTACGCACCGGGGAGCTGTTTTTT.

This chain links TRBV5-6 with TRBJ2-4; a weak D match, TRBD2 (5 bases). The CDR3 has 14 residues. V was cut by 0 bases and J by 3 bases, with 7 bases left in between. CDR1 is SGHDT and CDR2 is YYEEEE in the germline V gene. The CDR3 DNA follows: TGTGCCAGCAGCTTGGCCGGGAACAAAAACATTCAGTACTTC. As protein: CASSLAGNKNIQYF.

V usage is TRBV18 and J usage is TRBJ2-7; possible D gene TRBD2, 5 bases. Germline CDR1 and CDR2: KGHSH and LQKENI. Between the trimmed V and J ends, which lost 6 bases and 0 bases, there was a span of 18 bases. This CDR3 has 16 residues. The CDR3 sequence: CASSPIGGTSSYEQYF. The CDR3 DNA reads as TGTGCCAGCTCTCCCATTGGAGGAACGAGCTCCTACGAGCAGTACTTC.

V and J are TRBV11-2 and TRBJ2-1; TRBD2 agrees at 7 bases. CDR1 and CDR2 from the germline V gene are SGHAT and FQNNGV. V lost 6 bases to trimming and J lost 1 base; unmatched junction nucleotides: 6. CDR3 size: 15 residues. The CDR3 DNA is TGTGCCAGCAGGTTAAGCGGGGTATCCTACAATGAGCAGTTCTTC. It codes for CASRLSGVSYNEQFF.

This clone showed up just once. CDR3 nucleotide sequence: TGTGCCAGCAGCCCGGGACAGTTAGCCTACGAGCAGTACTTC. Its protein is CASSPGQLAYEQYF. J is TRBJ2-7 and V is TRBV11-2; 7 positions agree with TRBD1. The length of the CDR3 is 14 residues. Germline loops: CDR1 SGHAT, CDR2 FQNNGV. The junction had 6 bases not matched to a gene; V was cut back by 5 bases and J by 2 bases. Using reference TRBV11-2 and TRBJ2-7 for the parts outside the CDR3, the full variable domain is EAGVAQSPRYKIIEKRQSVAFWCNPISGHATLYWYQQILGQGPKLLIQFQNNGVVDDSQLPKDRFSAERLKGVDSTLKIQPAKLEDSAVYLCASSPGQLAYEQYFGPGTRLTVT.

This chain joins TRBV10-3 and TRBJ2-1; weak D call: TRBD2 (6 bases). V lost 7 bases and J 5 bases, leaving 12 bases between the germline ends. Germline values: CDR1 ENHRY, CDR2 SYGVKD. This CDR3 is 13 amino acids long. This CDR3 is CAIMNAGNNEQFF. The CDR3 DNA reads as TGTGCCATCATGAACGCGGGGAACAATGAGCAGTTCTTC.

The rearrangement links TRBV30 to TRBJ1-1, with D possibly TRBD1 on 6 matching bases. Trimming stripped 0 bases from V and 6 bases from J, with 14 bases between. The CDR3 loop spans 14 amino acids. In germline, CDR1 is GTSNPN, CDR2 SVGIG (reference sequence). CDR3 DNA: TGTGCCTGGAGTGTACTTTCAGGGGTGTCTGAAGCTTTCTTT. It encodes CAWSVLSGVSEAFF.

A remark on this clone: Relative to the germline gene, one junction end is altered; a read error may explain this. CDR3 region: CASSLGGGRTNYGYAF. CDR3 DNA sequence: TGTGCCAGCAGCTTGGGGGGAGGACGGACTAACTATGGCTACGCCTTC. This rearrangement joins TRBV7-9 to TRBJ1-2; tentative D call: TRBD1 (5 bases). This CDR3 region has 16 residues. Per the germline V gene, CDR1 is SEHNR and CDR2 is FQNEAQ (reference sequence).

The chain combines TRBV7-2 with TRBJ2-3; 8 bases align to TRBD2. The germline V gene has CDR1 SGHTA and CDR2 FQGNSA. The CDR3 totals 18 residues. Trimming removed 5 bases from V and 1 base from J; junction bases left unmatched: 14. The CDR3 DNA follows: TGTGCCAGCAGCGGGTCGGGGGGGACGCCTACTCGCACAGATACGCAGTATTTT. It codes for CASSGSGGTPTRTDTQYF.

The genes are TRBV19 and TRBJ2-5, with D tentatively TRBD1 (6 bases). V shed 5 bases and J shed 0 bases, with 13 bases lying between them. CDR3 length equals 15 residues. Germline V gene lookup returns CDR1 LNHDA and CDR2 SQIVND (reference sequence). This chain's CDR3 is CASSGTSANQETQYF. The CDR3 region has the DNA TGTGCCAGTAGTGGGACATCAGCTAACCAAGAGACCCAGTACTTC. The entire variable domain, with the rest obtained from reference TRBV19 and TRBJ2-5, is as follows: DGGITQSPKYLFRKEGQNVTLSCEQNLNHDAMYWYRQDPGQGLRLIYYSQIVNDFQKGDIAEGYSVSREKKESFPLTVTSAQKNPTAFYLCASSGTSANQETQYFGPGTRLLVL.

V is TRBV18 and J is TRBJ2-5; unclear D gene. Near its end, the DNA agrees better with TRBJ2-7, so the J call may be wrong. This CDR3 contains 14 residues. Germline CDR1 and CDR2: KGHSH and LQKENI. CDR3 nucleotide sequence: TGTGCCAGCTCACCCGCCAGCACCTCCTACGAGCAGTACTTC. This gives the protein CASSPASTSYEQYF.

The CDR3 here is CASSLPLSTTEAFF. DNA of the CDR3: TGTGCCAGCAGCTTACCCTTATCGACCACTGAAGCTTTCTTT. The chain recombines TRBV5-4 with TRBJ1-1, with no clear D. The CDR3 runs 14 residues. Germline V gene lookup returns CDR1 SGHNT and CDR2 YYREEE (reference sequence). V gave up 2 bases and J gave up 4 bases, with 12 bases separating them.

V is TRBV7-9 and J is TRBJ1-2, with D perhaps matching TRBD1 (6 bases). Trimming pared 5 bases from V and 4 bases from J, leaving 20 bases between. The CDR3 length is 16 residues. Germline V gene lookup returns CDR1 SEHNR and CDR2 FQNEAQ (reference sequence). DNA of the CDR3: TGTGCCAGCAGCCCTAGACAGGAGGATAACTTCTATGGCTACACCTTC. Translation: CASSPRQEDNFYGYTF.

The genes are TRBV4-1 and TRBJ1-2, with 7 bases fitting TRBD1. V was pared by 6 bases and J by 3 bases, with 10 bases of the junction left unmatched. CDR1 and CDR2 from the germline V gene are MGHRA and YSYEKL. The CDR3 contains 15 residues. The DNA of the CDR3 is TGCGCCAGCAGTCTACAGGGGATAGCTGACTATGGCTACACCTTC. Translation: CASSLQGIADYGYTF.

The chain links TRBV5-1 to TRBJ2-1, with 7 nucleotides matching TRBD2. The CDR3 sequence is 14 residues long. V lost 4 bases to trimming and J lost 7 bases; unmatched junction nucleotides: 8. Per germline, CDR1 SGHRS and CDR2 YFSETQ. CDR3 DNA sequence: TGCGCCAGCAGCCCGCGGACTAGTGATAATGAGCAGTTCTTC. Amino acids: CASSPRTSDNEQFF. The variable domain in full, with the rest retrieved from reference TRBV5-1 and TRBJ2-1, is KAGVTQTPRYLIKTRGQQVTLSCSPISGHRSVSWYQQTPGQGLQFLFEYFSETQRNKGNFPGRFSGRQFSNSRSEMNVSTLELGDSALYLCASSPRTSDNEQFFGPGTRLTVL.

The CDR3 here is CASSLMASGNSYEQYF. DNA for the CDR3: TGTGCCAGCAGCTTAATGGCTAGCGGGAATTCCTACGAGCAGTACTTC. The genes are TRBV7-2 and TRBJ2-7, with TRBD2 matching over 9 bases. With V trimmed by 2 bases and J by 1 base, 6 bases remained unmatched. Per germline, CDR1 SGHTA and CDR2 FQGNSA. The CDR3 has 16 amino acids.

CDR3 nucleotide sequence: TGTGCCAGCAGTCCAGGACTCCTAGCTCGGGGTGGCTACACCTTC. This codes for CASSPGLLARGGYTF. The chain combines TRBV6-5 with TRBJ1-2; D is unclear. The CDR3 runs to 15 residues. The V gene lost 5 bases and the J gene lost 7 bases, with 20 bases spanning the gap. Germline assignment: CDR1 MNHEY and CDR2 SVGAGI.

The chain couples TRBV18 to TRBJ2-7, with D unclear. V lost 1 base and J 7 bases, leaving 8 bases between the germline ends. Germline V lookup: CDR1 KGHSH, CDR2 LQKENI. The CDR3 is 12 residues long. Here the CDR3 reads CASSPQEREQYF. CDR3 coding DNA: TGTGCCAGCTCACCACAGGAGAGGGAGCAGTACTTC.

The V gene is TRBV7-2, the J gene TRBJ1-5, with TRBD1 as a possible D gene (5 bases). The V end was cut by 5 bases, the J end by 2 bases, with 16 bases between. This CDR3 is built from 16 residues. Germline V gene sequence: CDR1 SGHTA, CDR2 FQGNSA. The CDR3 is CASSPTRGGGNQPQHF. The CDR3 DNA is TGTGCCAGCAGCCCGACTAGGGGAGGGGGCAATCAGCCCCAGCATTTT.

This clone has just a few counts. This sequence joins TRBV10-1 and TRBJ1-2; no clear D. In germline, CDR1 is WNHNN, CDR2 SYGVQD (reference sequence). The ends were cut back, 2 bases at V and 4 bases at J, with 5 bases in the middle. The CDR3 runs 12 residues. This CDR3 is CASSEGSYGYTF. The CDR3 DNA is TGCGCCAGCAGTGAGGGTAGCTATGGCTACACCTTC.

This sequence joins TRBV6-1 and TRBJ2-7; D gene uncertain. The CDR3 totals 13 residues. Germline values: CDR1 MNHNS, CDR2 SASEGT. Trimming removed 4 bases from V and 5 bases from J, with 12 bases in between. The CDR3 loop reads CASSVRVMDEQYF. The CDR3 coding sequence is TGTGCCAGCAGTGTCCGGGTTATGGACGAGCAGTACTTC.

The genes are TRBV30 and TRBJ2-1; D remains ambiguous. Germline values: CDR1 GTSNPN, CDR2 SVGIG (reference sequence). This CDR3 is built from 12 residues. V dropped 2 bases and J dropped 12 bases, with 14 bases sitting between them. DNA for the CDR3: TGTGCCTGGAGTTTTCTTACTGGTAGGCAGTTCTTC. Translating gives CAWSFLTGRQFF.

The chain is built from TRBV10-1 and TRBJ2-1, with D perhaps matching TRBD1 (7 bases). Germline CDR1 WNHNN, CDR2 SYGVQD (reference sequence). V shed 7 bases and J shed 6 bases, with 19 bases lying between them. The CDR3 loop spans 15 amino acids. The DNA for the CDR3 is TGCGCCAGCATACGAACAGGGGACTGGCTCAATGAGCAGTTCTTC. This gives the protein CASIRTGDWLNEQFF.

Details on this clone: Additional DNA sequences in this sample encode the identical CDR3. The gene calls are TRBV7-6 and TRBJ2-3; a weak D match, TRBD2 (7 bases). V gave up 1 base and J gave up 1 base, with 9 bases separating them. Per germline, CDR1 SGHVS and CDR2 FNYEAQ. CDR3 length: 15 residues. The CDR3 here is CASSLGRGRTDTQYF. CDR3 nucleotide sequence: TGTGCCAGCAGCTTAGGGCGGGGGCGCACAGATACGCAGTATTTT.

The J gene is TRBJ2-3, the V gene TRBV7-2; the D is unclear. Trimming left V 5 bases short and J 0 bases short, with 9 bases between. This CDR3 is 14 amino acids long. CDR1 is SGHTA, CDR2 FQGNSA, per germline. The CDR3 DNA reads as TGTGCCAGCAGCCCGATGACTAGCACAGATACGCAGTATTTT. This sequence encodes CASSPMTSTDTQYF.

The chain carries TRBV5-1 and TRBJ2-7, with 7 bases identical to TRBD2. V was pared by 0 bases and J by 2 bases, with 5 bases of the junction left unmatched. The CDR3 totals 15 residues. Germline CDR1 is SGHRS and CDR2 is YFSETQ. CDR3 region: CASSLVSSGTYEQYF. The CDR3 DNA sequence: TGCGCCAGCAGCTTGGTGTCTAGCGGAACCTACGAGCAGTACTTC. Combining the CDR3 with reference TRBV5-1 and TRBJ2-7 gives the whole variable domain KAGVTQTPRYLIKTRGQQVTLSCSPISGHRSVSWYQQTPGQGLQFLFEYFSETQRNKGNFPGRFSGRQFSNSRSEMNVSTLELGDSALYLCASSLVSSGTYEQYFGPGTRLTVT.

The chain uses TRBV7-2 and TRBJ1-4; no definite D call. The CDR3 is made up of 13 amino acids. CDR1 is SGHTA and CDR2 is FQGNSA in the germline V gene. V was pared by 3 bases and J by 4 bases, with 6 bases between. As DNA, the CDR3 is TGTGCCAGCAGCTTCGCCGGTAATGAAAAACTGTTTTTT. It translates to CASSFAGNEKLFF.

V usage is TRBV7-8 and J usage is TRBJ2-7, with 12 bases that match TRBD2. The CDR3 is 15 residues long. Germline values: CDR1 SGHVS, CDR2 FQNEAQ. The junction had 6 bases not matched to a gene; V was cut back by 5 bases and J by 4 bases. CDR3 region: CASSKTSGSMYEQYF. The CDR3 DNA reads TGTGCCAGCAGCAAGACTAGCGGGAGTATGTACGAGCAGTACTTC.

This clone appeared a single time. The V and J genes are TRBV13 and TRBJ1-3; D remains unclear. Per the germline V gene, CDR1 is PRHDT and CDR2 is FYEKMQ (reference sequence). This CDR3 comprises 13 residues. The V end lost 5 bases, the J end lost 0 bases, and 5 bases lay between the germline ends. CDR3 region: CASSQLSGNTIYF. CDR3 in DNA: TGTGCCAGCAGCCAACTCTCTGGAAACACCATATATTTT.

V is TRBV10-3 and J is TRBJ2-7, with 16 bases identical to TRBD2. This CDR3 region has 17 residues. Germline V gene sequence: CDR1 ENHRY, CDR2 SYGVKD. Trimming cost V 4 bases and J 6 bases; bases outside gene matches: 9. In nucleotides, the CDR3 is TGTGCCATCAGTGTGACGGGACTAGCGGGAGGGCCTTCCGAGCAGTACTTC. Translating it yields CAISVTGLAGGPSEQYF.